This T cell receptor beta chain was captured in a study of blood T cell repertoires in COVID-19 (dated by TCRdb to about 2020). For context, the study as a whole: Samples covering the acute and convalescent phases of COVID-19 were provided by collaborators in the United States, Italy and Spain. The material from the prospective study consisted of cDNA or gDNA derived from T cells, B-cell-depleted T cells, or PBMCs. The dataset comprised deeply sampled blood TCRbeta repertoires from subjects exposed to, actively infected with, or recovered from COVID-19. The repertoires were made available in a free public database intended to serve as a resource for research on the immune response to SARS-CoV-2. Samples were obtained from the ongoing ImmuneRACE study (first 160 participants) and from 950 to 1,500 subjects provided by 6 global collaborators. The sample metadata nearly always contained a de-identified subject ID, COVID-19 status, age in years and sex. Where available, HLA class I and class II types were taken from metadata supplied by the sample provider and were not determined by assay-based typing. Broader findings and caveats from the paper: Clinical and demographic metadata were provided uncurated, with the amount varying by source and participant.

The immunoSEQ Assay, a bias-controlled multiplex PCR, was used to amplify TCRbeta CDR3 regions from genomic DNA. Per the original workflow: Within the assay, amplification of reference gene primers was used to estimate how many nucleated cells each sample contained. To quantify the absolute abundance of each unique TCRbeta CDR3 rearrangement, sequence reads were collapsed and filtered. For each sample, productive Simpson clonality was calculated by taking the square root of Simpson's diversity index across productive rearrangements. As stored in TCRdb, this immuneACCESS dataset retains in-frame rearrangements with V and J assigned. A fraction of the clones does not appear; measured against another copy, unresolved V genes explain less than half of the discrepancy, and the remainder lacks a known reason. The DNA was the basis for D and trimming; V, J and clone size are from that table. In this sample the table shows about 98,000 clones, more than 75% of which occur a single time. Approximately 10% of the sample is held by the ten biggest clonotypes.

For this clone: Its cognate antigen has yet to be identified. No clone much larger than this one lies a single base away; base qualities are absent.

Whole blood was collected in K2EDTA tubes by collaborating institutions according to the institutions' own protocols. Collaborator samples were shipped for TCRbeta analysis as frozen whole blood, isolated PBMCs, or DNA extracted from either sample type. What was sequenced was peripheral blood. The TCR sequence derives from a man over 45 with acute or convalescent COVID-19.

The sequence in DNA is TGTGCCAGCAGCTCCCCAGTTTTTGCGGGGGGCAATGAGCAGTTCTTC. This encodes CASSSPVFAGGNEQFF. The chain couples TRBV7-9 to TRBJ2-1, with 8 bases matching TRBD2. From cysteine to phenylalanine, the CDR3 is 16 amino acids long. The kept DNA is CDR3 alone, 48 bases in frame from the first base. CDR1 and CDR2 (SEHNR, FQNEAQ) derive from the germline V gene (reference sequence). Germline trimming: 4 bases from V, 6 bases from J; junction bases outside gene matches: 11.